This T cell receptor beta chain was found in a study of T-cell memory formation after mild COVID-19. Looking at the study overall: Across donors, TCR clusters were largely donor specific. The study's findings and limits: Researchers report contracting CD4+ clones mostly in CM and EM, with CD8+ clones in EMRA. Whether day 37 second-wave clones are SARS-CoV-2-specific was not confirmed.

The TCR alpha and TCR beta cDNA libraries, bearing sample barcodes and UMIs, were generated by 5'RACE using constant-segment primers. TCRdb re-called the 5' RACE reads with MiXCR, one entry per CDR3 protein. This table has hundreds of thousands of distinct CDR3 sequences, around a fifth appearing once. Regarding this clonotype: Antigen: not known.

V gave up 5 bases and J gave up 0 bases, with 12 bases separating them. The germline CDR1 and CDR2 sequences are SGHTA and FQGNSA. This CDR3 contains 15 residues. Input material: PBMCs or a T cell subset sorted from them (not recorded which). The origin of this receptor is a young man who had mild COVID-19 (a few samples of this study predate the infection). Cell type and time point are not known. J is TRBJ2-3 and V is TRBV7-2; perhaps TRBD1 as D (5 bases). Written as DNA, the CDR3 is TGTGCCAGCAGCCCACAGGCAGGTAGCACAGATACGCAGTATTTT. Protein: CASSPQAGSTDTQYF.